This TCR beta chain was sequenced in a study of T-cell reconstitution after alpha-beta-depleted transplantation in children. Preparation of the TCRbeta library used unique molecular identifiers. TCRdb re-called the PCR reads through MiXCR, storing one row per CDR3 protein. In the table there are just under 550,000 distinct CDR3 sequences, about a sixth of which are singletons. There are 15 residues in the CDR3. V lost 5 bases and J 0 bases, leaving 10 bases between the germline ends. The input for sequencing was PBMCs from the stem cell graft donor, taken from the stem cell graft. The chain couples TRBV12-3 or TRBV12-4 to TRBJ2-2; tentative D call: TRBD1 (6 bases). This receptor was obtained from a human donor who donated a stem cell graft to a child with acute lymphoblastic leukemia. The CDR3 DNA is TGTGCCAGCAGTACCGGGACAACGAACACCGGGGAGCTGTTTTTT. Translation gives CASSTGTTNTGELFF.